This TCR beta chain was captured by sequencing in a study of neurological immune-mediated disorders. Study conclusions and caveats: None of the CDR3 amino acid sequences of expanded clones recurred across subjects, suggesting private repertoires in all groups.

The study built unsorted libraries from 2 million PBMCs kept at -80 C. The germline V gene has CDR1 SGHRS and CDR2 YFSETQ. The V and J ends lost 4 bases and 8 bases respectively, with 16 bases between them. This CDR3 has 14 amino acids. TCRdb passed the 5' RACE reads through MiXCR, listing each CDR3 protein once. Found here are around 62,000 distinct CDR3 sequences, over 4% of them singletons; the top ten hold around 2.7%. This clonotype came up many times. As yet, its antigen is unknown. The chain joins TRBV5-1 to TRBJ2-1; D not resolved. The receptor was isolated from a man between 45 and 60 years old with multiple sclerosis. Sequenced input: PBMCs. The CDR3: CASSPSLGLDEQFF. CDR3 in DNA: TGCGCCAGCAGCCCCTCTTTGGGTCTCGATGAGCAGTTCTTC. Combining the CDR3 with reference TRBV5-1 and TRBJ2-1 gives the whole variable domain KAGVTQTPRYLIKTRGQQVTLSCSPISGHRSVSWYQQTPGQGLQFLFEYFSETQRNKGNFPGRFSGRQFSNSRSEMNVSTLELGDSALYLCASSPSLGLDEQFFGPGTRLTVL.